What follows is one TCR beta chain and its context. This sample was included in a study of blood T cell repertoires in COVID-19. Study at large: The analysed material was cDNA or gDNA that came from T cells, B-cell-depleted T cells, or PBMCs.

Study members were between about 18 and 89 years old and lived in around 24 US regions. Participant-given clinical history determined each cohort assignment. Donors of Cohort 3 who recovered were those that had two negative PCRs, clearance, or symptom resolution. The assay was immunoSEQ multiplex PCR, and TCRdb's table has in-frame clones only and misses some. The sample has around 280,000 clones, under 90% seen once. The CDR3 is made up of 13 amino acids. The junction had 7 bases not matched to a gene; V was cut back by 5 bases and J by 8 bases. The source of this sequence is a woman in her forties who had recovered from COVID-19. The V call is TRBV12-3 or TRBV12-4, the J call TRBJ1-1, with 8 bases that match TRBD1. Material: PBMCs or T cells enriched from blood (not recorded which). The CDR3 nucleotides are TGTGCCAGCAGTATTGGGACAGGTAACGAAGCTTTCTTT. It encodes CASSIGTGNEAFF.